What follows is one T cell receptor (beta chain) and its context. Reverse transcription of roughly 0.5 to 1 ug RNA was performed with random hexamers. By means of immunoSEQ multiplex PCR, TCR beta CDR3 spanning 54 Vbeta and 13 Jbeta underwent amplification. TCRdb reanalysed the immunoSEQ multiplex PCR reads using MiXCR and keeps one entry per CDR3 protein. The profile covers about 29,000 distinct CDR3 sequences, with roughly 92% appearing a single time and 0.27% taken by the ten largest. The data were taken from a study of CD8 T cells in Susac syndrome. In contrast to the negatively isolated CD8+ and CD4+ T cells, TEMRA cells were FACS-enriched. This CDR3 has 14 residues. V lost 0 bases and J 1 base, leaving 8 bases between the germline ends. Germline CDR1 SGHRS, CDR2 YFSETQ.

V gene TRBV5-1 combines with J gene TRBJ2-7; D is ambiguous. The sequence derives from a human donor in good health. What was sequenced was CD8+ T cells from PBMCs. The CDR3 DNA follows: TGCGCCAGCAGCTTGGGGTACACGTCCTACGAGCAGTACTTC. Translation gives CASSLGYTSYEQYF.